A single sample is the source of the 5 T cell receptor beta chains below, sequenced in a study of blood T cell repertoires in COVID-19. Repertoires were generated with immunoSEQ multiplex PCR, while TCRdb's copy carries only in-frame clones and drops some. The repertoire holds approximately 150,000 clones, with around 88% as singletons. Sequencing used peripheral blood. All receptors come from a man aged 50 to 59 with active or convalescent COVID-19.

The rearrangement uses TRBV13 and TRBJ1-2, with D tentatively TRBD1 (5 bases). The CDR3 is 16 residues long. The germline V and J ends were trimmed by 2 bases and 0 bases, with 13 bases remaining between them. Germline CDR1 is PRHDT and CDR2 is FYEKMQ (reference sequence). The CDR3: CASSLSGEFANYGYTF. The CDR3 coding sequence is TGTGCCAGCAGCTTATCGGGGGAGTTCGCTAACTATGGCTACACCTTC.

This sequence joins TRBV24-1 and TRBJ2-5; 7 bases fit TRBD2. Per germline, CDR1 KGHDR and CDR2 SFDVKD. The CDR3 extends over 14 amino acids. Trimming took 1 base from V and 2 from J; bases not matched to a gene: 0. This chain's CDR3 is CATSDFGGQETQYF. The CDR3, as DNA: TGTGCCACCAGTGATTTCGGGGGGCAAGAGACCCAGTACTTC.

The CDR3 is CAISEWGQGDEQYF. The CDR3 DNA follows: TGTGCCATCAGTGAGTGGGGACAGGGGGACGAGCAGTACTTC. The chain carries TRBV10-3 and TRBJ2-7, with TRBD1 matching 11 bases. This CDR3 is 14 amino acids long. J gave up 5 bases and V 1 base, and 1 base lay outside the gene matches. Germline V gene lookup returns CDR1 ENHRY and CDR2 SYGVKD.

This chain links TRBV5-1 with TRBJ2-1; D gene unclear. V gave up 0 bases and J gave up 0 bases, with 10 bases separating them. The germline CDR1 and CDR2 sequences are SGHRS and YFSETQ. The CDR3 consists of 16 residues. CDR3 nucleotide sequence: TGCGCCAGCAGCTTGGCCCTTGAGTACTCCTACAATGAGCAGTTCTTC. Its translation: CASSLALEYSYNEQFF.

The V call is TRBV6-1, the J call TRBJ2-7; D might be TRBD2 (6 bases). V lost 0 bases and J 12 bases, leaving 12 bases between the germline ends. This CDR3 contains 12 residues. CDR1 is MNHNS, CDR2 SASEGT, per germline. The CDR3 region has the DNA TGTGCCAGCAGTGAAGCTGTGGGGGGTCGGTACTTC. Its protein is CASSEAVGGRYF.